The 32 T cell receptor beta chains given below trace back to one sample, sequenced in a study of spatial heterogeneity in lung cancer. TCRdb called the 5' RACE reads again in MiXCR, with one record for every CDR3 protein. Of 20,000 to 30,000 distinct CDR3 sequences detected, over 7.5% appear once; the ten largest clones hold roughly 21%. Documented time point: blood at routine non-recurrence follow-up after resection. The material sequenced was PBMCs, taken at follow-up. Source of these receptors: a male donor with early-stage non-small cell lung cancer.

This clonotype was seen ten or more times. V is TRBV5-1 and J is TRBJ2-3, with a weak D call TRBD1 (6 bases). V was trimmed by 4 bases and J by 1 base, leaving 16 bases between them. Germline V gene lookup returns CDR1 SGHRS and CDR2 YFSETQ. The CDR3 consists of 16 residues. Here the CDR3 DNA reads TGCGCCAGCAGCCCCTTCAGGGGATCGCGCACAGATACGCAGTATTTT. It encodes CASSPFRGSRTDTQYF.

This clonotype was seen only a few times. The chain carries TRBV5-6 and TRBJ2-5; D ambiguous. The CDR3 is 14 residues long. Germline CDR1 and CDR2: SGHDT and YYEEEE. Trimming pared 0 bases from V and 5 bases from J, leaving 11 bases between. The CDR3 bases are TGTGCCAGCAGCTTGGGGGGTTCAGCGGAGACCCAGTACTTC. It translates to CASSLGGSAETQYF.

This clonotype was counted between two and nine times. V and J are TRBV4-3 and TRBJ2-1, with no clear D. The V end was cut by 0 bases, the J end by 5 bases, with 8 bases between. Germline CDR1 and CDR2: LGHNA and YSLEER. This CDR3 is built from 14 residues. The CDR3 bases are TGCGCCAGCAGCCAAGATACCAGTAACAATGAGCAGTTCTTC. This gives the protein CASSQDTSNNEQFF.

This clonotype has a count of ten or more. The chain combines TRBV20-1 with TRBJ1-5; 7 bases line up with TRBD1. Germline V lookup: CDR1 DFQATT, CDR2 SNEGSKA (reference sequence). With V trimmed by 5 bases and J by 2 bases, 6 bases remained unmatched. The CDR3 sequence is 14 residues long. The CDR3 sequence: CSASTGRGNQPQHF. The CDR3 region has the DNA TGCAGTGCTTCGACAGGGCGCGGCAATCAGCCCCAGCATTTT.

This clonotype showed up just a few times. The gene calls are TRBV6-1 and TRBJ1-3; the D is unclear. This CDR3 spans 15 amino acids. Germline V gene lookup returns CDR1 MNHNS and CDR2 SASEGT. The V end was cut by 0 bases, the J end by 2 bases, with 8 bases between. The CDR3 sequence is CASSEAGGPGNTIYF. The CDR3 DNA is TGTGCCAGCAGTGAAGCTGGAGGACCTGGAAACACCATATATTTT.

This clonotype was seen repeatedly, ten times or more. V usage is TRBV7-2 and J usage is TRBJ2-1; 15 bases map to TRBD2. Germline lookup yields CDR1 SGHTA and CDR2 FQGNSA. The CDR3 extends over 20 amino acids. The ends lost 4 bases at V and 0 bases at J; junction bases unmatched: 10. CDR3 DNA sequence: TGTGCCAGCAGCTCCCGCGGGACTAGCGGGGGGCCCGTCTCCTACAATGAGCAGTTCTTC. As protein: CASSSRGTSGGPVSYNEQFF.

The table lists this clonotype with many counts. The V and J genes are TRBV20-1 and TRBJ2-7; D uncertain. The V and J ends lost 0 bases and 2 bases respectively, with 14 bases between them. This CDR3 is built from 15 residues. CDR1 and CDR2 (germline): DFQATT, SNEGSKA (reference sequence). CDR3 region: CSARDLHSETYEQYF. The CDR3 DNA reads TGCAGTGCTAGAGATCTTCACAGCGAGACCTACGAGCAGTACTTC.

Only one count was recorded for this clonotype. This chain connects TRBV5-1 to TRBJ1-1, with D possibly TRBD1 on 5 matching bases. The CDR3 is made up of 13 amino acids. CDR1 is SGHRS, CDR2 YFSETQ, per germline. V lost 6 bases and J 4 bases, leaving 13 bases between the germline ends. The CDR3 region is CASNSHGGTEAFF. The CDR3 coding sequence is TGCGCCAGCAACTCCCACGGGGGCACTGAAGCTTTCTTT.

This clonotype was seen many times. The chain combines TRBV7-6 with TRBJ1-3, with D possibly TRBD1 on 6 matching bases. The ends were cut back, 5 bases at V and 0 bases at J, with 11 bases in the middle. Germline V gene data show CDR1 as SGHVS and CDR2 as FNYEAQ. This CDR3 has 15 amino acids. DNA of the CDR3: TGTGCCAGCAGCACCGGGGGCTCCTCTGGAAACACCATATATTTT. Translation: CASSTGGSSGNTIYF.

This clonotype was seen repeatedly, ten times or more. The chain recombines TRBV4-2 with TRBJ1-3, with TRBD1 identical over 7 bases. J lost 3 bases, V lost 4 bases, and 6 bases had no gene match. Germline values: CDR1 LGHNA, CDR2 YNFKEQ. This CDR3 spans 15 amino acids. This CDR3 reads CASSLDRKIGNTIYF. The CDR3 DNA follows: TGTGCCAGCAGCCTGGACAGGAAAATTGGAAACACCATATATTTT.

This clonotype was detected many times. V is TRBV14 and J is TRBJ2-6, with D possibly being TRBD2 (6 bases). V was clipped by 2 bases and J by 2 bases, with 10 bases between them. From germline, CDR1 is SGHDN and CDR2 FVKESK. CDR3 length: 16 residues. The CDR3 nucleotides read TGTGCCAGCAGCCAACTAGCGACAGCTGGGGCCAACGTCCTGACTTTC. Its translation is CASSQLATAGANVLTF. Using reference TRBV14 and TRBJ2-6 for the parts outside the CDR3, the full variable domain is EAGVTQFPSHSVIEKGQTVTLRCDPISGHDNLYWYRRVMGKEIKFLLHFVKESKQDESGMPNNRFLAERTGGTYSTLKVQPAELEDSGVYFCASSQLATAGANVLTFGAGSRLTVL.

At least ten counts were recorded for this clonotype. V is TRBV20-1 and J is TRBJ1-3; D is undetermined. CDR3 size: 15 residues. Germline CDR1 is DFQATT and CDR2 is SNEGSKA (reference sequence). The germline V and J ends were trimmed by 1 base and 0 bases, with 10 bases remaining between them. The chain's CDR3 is CSARGLRNSGNTIYF. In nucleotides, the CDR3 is TGCAGTGCTAGAGGACTCAGGAACTCTGGAAACACCATATATTTT.

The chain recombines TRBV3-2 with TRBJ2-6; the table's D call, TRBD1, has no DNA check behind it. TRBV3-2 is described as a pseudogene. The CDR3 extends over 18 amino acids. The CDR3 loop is CASSQVAGKASGANVLTF. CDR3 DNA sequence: TGTGCCAGCAGCCAAGTCGCCGGGAAGGCCTCTGGGGCCAACGTCCTGACTTTC.

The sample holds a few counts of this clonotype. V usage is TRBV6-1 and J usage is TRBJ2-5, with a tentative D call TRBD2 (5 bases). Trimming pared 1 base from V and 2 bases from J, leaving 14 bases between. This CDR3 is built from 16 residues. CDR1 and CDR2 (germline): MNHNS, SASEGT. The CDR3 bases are TGTGCCAGCAGTGAAGACCCCGTGCGGGTACAAGAGACCCAGTACTTC. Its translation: CASSEDPVRVQETQYF.

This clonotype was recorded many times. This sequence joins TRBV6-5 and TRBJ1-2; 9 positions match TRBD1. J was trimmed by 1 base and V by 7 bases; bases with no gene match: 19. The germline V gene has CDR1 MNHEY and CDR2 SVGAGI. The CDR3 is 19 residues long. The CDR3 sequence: CASTASLSEDRGFNYGYTF. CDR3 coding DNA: TGTGCCAGCACCGCTTCCCTCAGTGAAGACAGGGGGTTTAACTATGGCTACACCTTC.

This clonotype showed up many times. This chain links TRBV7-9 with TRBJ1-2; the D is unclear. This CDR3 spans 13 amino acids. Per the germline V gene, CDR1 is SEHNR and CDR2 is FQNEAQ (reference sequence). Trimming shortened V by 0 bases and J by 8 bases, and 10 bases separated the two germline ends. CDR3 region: CASSLAAGQGYTF. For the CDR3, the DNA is TGTGCCAGCAGCTTAGCTGCTGGGCAAGGCTACACCTTC.

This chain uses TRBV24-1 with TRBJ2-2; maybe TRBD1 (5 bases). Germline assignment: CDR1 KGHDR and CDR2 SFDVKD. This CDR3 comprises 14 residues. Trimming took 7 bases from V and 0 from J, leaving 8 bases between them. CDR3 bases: TGTGCCACCAGCGACAGAGCGAACACCGGGGAGCTGTTTTTT. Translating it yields CATSDRANTGELFF.

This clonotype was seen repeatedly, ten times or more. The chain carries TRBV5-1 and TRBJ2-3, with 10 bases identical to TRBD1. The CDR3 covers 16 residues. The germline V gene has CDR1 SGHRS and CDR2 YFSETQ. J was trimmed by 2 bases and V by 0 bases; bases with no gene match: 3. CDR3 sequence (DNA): TGCGCCAGCAGCTTGGGACAGGGGGCCCCCACAGATACGCAGTATTTT. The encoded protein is CASSLGQGAPTDTQYF.

CDR3 in DNA: TGTGCCAGCAGCCAAGATCTACTAGCGGGCCTCACAGATACGCAGTATTTT. Amino acid sequence: CASSQDLLAGLTDTQYF. The chain has TRBV3-1 and TRBJ2-3, with 9 bases that match TRBD2. CDR3 length: 17 residues. V dropped 0 bases and J dropped 2; count of bases not matched to a gene: 6. Germline loops: CDR1 LGHDT, CDR2 YNNKEL (reference sequence).

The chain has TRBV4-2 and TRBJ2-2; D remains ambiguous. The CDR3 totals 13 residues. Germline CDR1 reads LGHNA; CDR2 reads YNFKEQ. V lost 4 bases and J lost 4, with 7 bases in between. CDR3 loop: CASSPYSTGELFF. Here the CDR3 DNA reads TGTGCCAGCAGCCCCTATAGCACCGGGGAGCTGTTTTTT.

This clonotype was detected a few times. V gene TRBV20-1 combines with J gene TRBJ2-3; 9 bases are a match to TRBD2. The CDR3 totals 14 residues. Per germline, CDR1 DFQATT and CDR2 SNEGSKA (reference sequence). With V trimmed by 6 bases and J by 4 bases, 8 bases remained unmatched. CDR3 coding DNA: TGCAGTGCCCTTAGCGGGGGCCTCCCAGATACGCAGTATTTT. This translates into CSALSGGLPDTQYF.

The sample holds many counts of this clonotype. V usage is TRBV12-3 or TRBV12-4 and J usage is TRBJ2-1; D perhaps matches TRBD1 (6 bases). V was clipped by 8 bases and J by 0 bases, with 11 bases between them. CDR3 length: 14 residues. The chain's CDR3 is CASGGGPSYNEQFF. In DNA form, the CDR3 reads TGTGCCAGCGGTGGGGGCCCCTCCTACAATGAGCAGTTCTTC.

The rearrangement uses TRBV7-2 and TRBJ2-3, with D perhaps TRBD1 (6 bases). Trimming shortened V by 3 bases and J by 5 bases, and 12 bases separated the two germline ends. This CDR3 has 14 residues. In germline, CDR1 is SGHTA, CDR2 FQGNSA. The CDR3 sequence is CASSFQGREDTQYF. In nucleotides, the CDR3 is TGTGCCAGCAGCTTTCAGGGGAGAGAAGATACGCAGTATTTT.

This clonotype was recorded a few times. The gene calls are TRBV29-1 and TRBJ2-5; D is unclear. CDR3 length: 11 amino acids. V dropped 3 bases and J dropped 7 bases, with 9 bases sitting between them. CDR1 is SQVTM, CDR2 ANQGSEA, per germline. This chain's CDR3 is CSVDFTSTQYF. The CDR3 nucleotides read TGCAGCGTTGATTTCACTTCGACCCAGTACTTC.

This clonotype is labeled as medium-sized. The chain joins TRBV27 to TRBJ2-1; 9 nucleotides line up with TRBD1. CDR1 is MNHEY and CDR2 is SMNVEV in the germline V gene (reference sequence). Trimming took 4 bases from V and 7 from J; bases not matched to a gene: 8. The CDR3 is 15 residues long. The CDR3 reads CASSSWDRAGNEQFF. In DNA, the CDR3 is TGTGCCAGCAGTTCTTGGGACAGGGCGGGGAATGAGCAGTTCTTC.

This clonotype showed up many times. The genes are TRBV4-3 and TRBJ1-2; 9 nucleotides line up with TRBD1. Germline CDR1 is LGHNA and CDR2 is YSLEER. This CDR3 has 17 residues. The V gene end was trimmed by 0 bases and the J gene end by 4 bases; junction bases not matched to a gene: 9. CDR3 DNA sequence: TGCGCCAGCAGCCAAGATGGGGACAGGGCAGAGGCCTATGGCTACACCTTC. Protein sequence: CASSQDGDRAEAYGYTF.

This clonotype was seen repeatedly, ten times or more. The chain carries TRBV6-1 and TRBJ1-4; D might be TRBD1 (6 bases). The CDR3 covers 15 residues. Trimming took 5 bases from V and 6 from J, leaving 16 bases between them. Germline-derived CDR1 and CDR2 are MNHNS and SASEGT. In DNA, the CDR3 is TGTGCCAGCAGTACCCACAGGGTCAGGGATGAAAAACTGTTTTTT. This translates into CASSTHRVRDEKLFF.

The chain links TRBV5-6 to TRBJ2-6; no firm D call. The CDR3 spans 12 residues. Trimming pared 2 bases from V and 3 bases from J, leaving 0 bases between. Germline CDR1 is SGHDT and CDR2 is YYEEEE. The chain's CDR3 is CASSFGANVLTF. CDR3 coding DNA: TGTGCCAGCAGCTTTGGGGCCAACGTCCTGACTTTC.

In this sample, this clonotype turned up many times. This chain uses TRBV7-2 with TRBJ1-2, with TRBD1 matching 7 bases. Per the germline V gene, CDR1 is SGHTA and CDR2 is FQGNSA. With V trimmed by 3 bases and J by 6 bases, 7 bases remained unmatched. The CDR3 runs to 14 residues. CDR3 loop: CASSLQTGRDGYTF. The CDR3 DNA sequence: TGTGCCAGCAGCTTGCAGACAGGGAGGGATGGCTACACCTTC.

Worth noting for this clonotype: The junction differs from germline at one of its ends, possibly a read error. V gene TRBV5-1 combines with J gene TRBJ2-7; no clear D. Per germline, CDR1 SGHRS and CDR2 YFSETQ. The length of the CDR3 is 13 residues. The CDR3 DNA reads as TGCACCAGCAGCACACCGGACGGGTACGAGCAGTACTTC. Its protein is CTSSTPDGYEQYF.

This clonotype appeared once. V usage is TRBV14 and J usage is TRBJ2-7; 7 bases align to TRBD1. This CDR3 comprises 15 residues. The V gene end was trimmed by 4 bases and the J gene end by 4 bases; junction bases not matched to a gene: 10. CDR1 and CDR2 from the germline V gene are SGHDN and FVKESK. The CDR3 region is CASSPRWDRDYEQYF. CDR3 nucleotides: TGTGCCAGCAGCCCTCGATGGGACAGAGATTACGAGCAGTACTTC.

The CDR3 coding sequence is TGTGCCAGCAGCTTACTCAGCTCCTACGAGCAGTACTTC. Its protein product is CASSLLSSYEQYF. The chain is built from TRBV5-5 and TRBJ2-7; D unclear. CDR3 length: 13 residues. Germline CDR1 and CDR2: SGHKS and YYEKEE (reference sequence). With 2 bases removed from V and 0 bases from J, the gap between germline ends came to 6 bases. Full variable domain (rest looked up from reference TRBV5-5 and TRBJ2-7): DAGVTQSPTHLIKTRGQQVTLRCSPISGHKSVSWYQQVLGQGPQFIFQYYEKEERGRGNFPDRFSARQFPNYSSELNVNALLLGDSALYLCASSLLSSYEQYFGPGTRLTVT.